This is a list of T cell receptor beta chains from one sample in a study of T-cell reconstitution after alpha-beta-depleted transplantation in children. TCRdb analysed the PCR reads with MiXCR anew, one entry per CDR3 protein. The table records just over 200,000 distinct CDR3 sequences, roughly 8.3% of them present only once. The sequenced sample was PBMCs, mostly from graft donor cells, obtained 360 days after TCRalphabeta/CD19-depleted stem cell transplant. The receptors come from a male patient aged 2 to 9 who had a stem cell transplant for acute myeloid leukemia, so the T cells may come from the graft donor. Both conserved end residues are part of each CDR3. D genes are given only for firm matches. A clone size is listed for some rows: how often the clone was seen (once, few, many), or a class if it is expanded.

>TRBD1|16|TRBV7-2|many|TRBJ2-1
TGTGCCAGCAGCTTCATAGGGACAGGGGGAGTCAATGAGCAGTTCTTC
CASSFIGTGGVNEQFF
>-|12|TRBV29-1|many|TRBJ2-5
TGCAGCGTTGCGCGGAACCAAGAGACCCAGTACTTC
CSVARNQETQYF
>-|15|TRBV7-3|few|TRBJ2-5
TGTGCCAGCAGCCCTCGTGTGGGCCTGGGAGAGACCCAGTACTTC
CASSPRVGLGETQYF
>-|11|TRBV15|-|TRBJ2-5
TGTGCCACCAGCTGGGGAGAGACCCAGTACTTC
CATSWGETQYF
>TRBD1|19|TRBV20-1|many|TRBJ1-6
TGCAGTGCTAGAGCCCACCCCGGACAGGACTACTCCTATAATTCACCCCTCCACTTT
CSARAHPGQDYSYNSPLHF
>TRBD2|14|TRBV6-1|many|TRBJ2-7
TGTGCCAGCAGCGAAGGGACTACCTCCTACGAGCAGTACTTC
CASSEGTTSYEQYF
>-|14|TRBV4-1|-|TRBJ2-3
TGCGCCAGCAGCCAAGATCAAGTCACAGATACGCAGTATTTT
CASSQDQVTDTQYF
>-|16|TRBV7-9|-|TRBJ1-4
TGTGCCAGCAGCCCGGGACGGCCAATCACTAATGAAAAACTGTTTTTT
CASSPGRPITNEKLFF
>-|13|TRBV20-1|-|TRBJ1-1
TGCAGTGCTCTGGGTAGGACGAACACTGAAGCTTTCTTT
CSALGRTNTEAFF
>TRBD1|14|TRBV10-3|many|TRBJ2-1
TGTGCCATCAGTCCGGGACAGGGGTACAATGAGCAGTTCTTC
CAISPGQGYNEQFF
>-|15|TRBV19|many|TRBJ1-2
TGTGCCAGTAGTCTCGGGACATCCCGTAACTATGGCTACACCTTC
CASSLGTSRNYGYTF
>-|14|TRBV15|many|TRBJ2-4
TGTGCCACCAGCTTGTCCCTCGGCGGAGACATTCAGTACTTC
CATSLSLGGDIQYF
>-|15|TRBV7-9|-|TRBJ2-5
TGTGCCAGCAGCTTAGCGGCACTGGGGATAGAGACCCAGTACTTC
CASSLAALGIETQYF
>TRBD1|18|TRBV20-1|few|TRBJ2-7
TGCAGTGCTAGAGGATTGGGACAGGGGGTAGGAGGGTCCTACGAGCAGTACTTC
CSARGLGQGVGGSYEQYF
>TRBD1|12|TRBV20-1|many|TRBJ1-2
TGCAGTGCGGGACAGGGTACGGATGGCTACACCTTC
CSAGQGTDGYTF
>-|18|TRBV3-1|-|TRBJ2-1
TGTGCCAGCAGCCCCCCGCCTGAGAATTTCTCTAATTACAATGAGCAGTTCTTC
CASSPPPENFSNYNEQFF
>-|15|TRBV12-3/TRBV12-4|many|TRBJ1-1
TGTGCCAGCAGTCTTTCCAGGGAAAGGAACACTGAAGCTTTCTTT
CASSLSRERNTEAFF
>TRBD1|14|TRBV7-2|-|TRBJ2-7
TGTGCCAGCAGCTGGAAACAGGGGGCACACGAGCAGTACTTC
CASSWKQGAHEQYF
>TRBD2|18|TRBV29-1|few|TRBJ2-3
TGCAGCGTTACATGGGGTACAGTACTAGCGGGCCACACAGATACGCAGTATTTT
CSVTWGTVLAGHTDTQYF
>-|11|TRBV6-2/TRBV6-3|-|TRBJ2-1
TGTGCCAGCAGTTTTGACGATGAGCAGTTCTTC
CASSFDDEQFF
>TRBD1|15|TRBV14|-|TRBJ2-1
TGTGCCAGCAGCCTGCGACAGGGAGCTAGGAATGAGCAGTTCTTC
CASSLRQGARNEQFF
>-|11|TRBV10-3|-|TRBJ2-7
TGTGCCATCAGGGGGCTCGGCGAGCAGTACTTC
CAIRGLGEQYF
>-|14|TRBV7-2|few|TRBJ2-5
TGTGCCAGCAGCCGTTTAAATATACAAGAGACCCAGTACTTC
CASSRLNIQETQYF
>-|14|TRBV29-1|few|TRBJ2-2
TGCAGCGTTGATGTCGGGATGGGGGCCGGGGAGCTGTTTTTT
CSVDVGMGAGELFF
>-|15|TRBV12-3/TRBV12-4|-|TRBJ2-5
TGTGCCAGCTCCAGCCCCCCTACAGGGCGAGAGACCCAGTACTTC
CASSSPPTGRETQYF
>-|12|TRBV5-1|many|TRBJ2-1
TGCGCCAGCAGCTTTCTGGGGGATGAGCAGTTCTTC
CASSFLGDEQFF
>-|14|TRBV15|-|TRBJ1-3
TGTGCCACCAGCAGAGATGTGGCAGGAAACACCATATATTTT
CATSRDVAGNTIYF
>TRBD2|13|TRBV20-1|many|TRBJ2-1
TGCAGTGCTAGCGGGGGGGCGAATAATGAGCAGTTCTTC
CSASGGANNEQFF
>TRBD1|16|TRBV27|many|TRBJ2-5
TGTGCCAGCAGTTCCCCTCTAACAGGGGGCAGAGAGACCCAGTACTTC
CASSSPLTGGRETQYF
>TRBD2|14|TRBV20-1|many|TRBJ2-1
TGCAGTGCTCCCCCGCGGGGGTCCTACAATGAGCAGTTCTTC
CSAPPRGSYNEQFF
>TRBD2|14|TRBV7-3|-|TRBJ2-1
TGTGCCAGCAGCTTATCTAGCGGGAACAATGAGCAGTTCTTC
CASSLSSGNNEQFF
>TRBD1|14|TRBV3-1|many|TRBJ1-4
TGTGCCAGCAGCCAAGGAGACAGGGACGAAAAACTGTTTTTT
CASSQGDRDEKLFF
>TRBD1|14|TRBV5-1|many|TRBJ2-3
TGCGCCAGCGGTAGACAGGGAGGCACAGATACGCAGTATTTT
CASGRQGGTDTQYF
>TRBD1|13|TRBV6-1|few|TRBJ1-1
TGTGCCAGCAGGGGACAGGGATTCACTGAAGCTTTCTTT
CASRGQGFTEAFF
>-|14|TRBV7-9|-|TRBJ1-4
TGTGCCAGCAGCTTAGACGGTGGGGATGAAAAACTGTTTTTT
CASSLDGGDEKLFF
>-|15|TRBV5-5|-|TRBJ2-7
TGTGCCAGCAGCTTGCGTCCGACCGATTCCTACGAGCAGTACTTC
CASSLRPTDSYEQYF
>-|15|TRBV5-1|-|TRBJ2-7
TGCGCCAGCAGCTTGATAGGGGCCACCAGCTACGAGCAGTACTTC
CASSLIGATSYEQYF
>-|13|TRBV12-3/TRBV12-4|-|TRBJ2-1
TGTGCCAGCAGTTTGTTGGAGGGTCGTGAGCAGTTCTTC
CASSLLEGREQFF
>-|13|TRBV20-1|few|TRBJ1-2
TGCAGTGCTATAGGGGTTGCGAACTATGGCTACACCTTC
CSAIGVANYGYTF
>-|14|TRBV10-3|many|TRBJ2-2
TGTGCCATGATGTCCGGGATCTACACCGGGGAGCTGTTTTTT
CAMMSGIYTGELFF
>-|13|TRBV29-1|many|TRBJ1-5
TGCAGCGTTGAGGGGGGCTTCAATCAGCCCCAGCATTTT
CSVEGGFNQPQHF
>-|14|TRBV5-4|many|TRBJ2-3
TGTGCCAGCAGCCGCGAGAGGGCGTTTAGTACGCAGTATTTT
CASSRERAFSTQYF